This TCR beta chain appears in the sequencing data of a study of blood T cell repertoires in COVID-19. The germline gives CDR1 KGHDR, CDR2 SFDVKD. The CDR3 is 14 amino acids. V lost 3 bases, J lost 6 bases, and 5 bases stayed unmatched. Repertoires were generated with immunoSEQ multiplex PCR, while TCRdb's copy carries only in-frame clones and drops some. Here the sample spans some 87,000 clones, about 78% being singletons. The source material was peripheral blood. This chain uses TRBV24-1 with TRBJ2-5, with 8 bases aligning to TRBD1. The sequence was obtained from a human donor in a cohort sampled during active COVID-19. For the CDR3, the DNA is TGTGCCACCAGTGATATCGACAGGGGTCAGACCCAGTACTTC. This gives the protein CATSDIDRGQTQYF.